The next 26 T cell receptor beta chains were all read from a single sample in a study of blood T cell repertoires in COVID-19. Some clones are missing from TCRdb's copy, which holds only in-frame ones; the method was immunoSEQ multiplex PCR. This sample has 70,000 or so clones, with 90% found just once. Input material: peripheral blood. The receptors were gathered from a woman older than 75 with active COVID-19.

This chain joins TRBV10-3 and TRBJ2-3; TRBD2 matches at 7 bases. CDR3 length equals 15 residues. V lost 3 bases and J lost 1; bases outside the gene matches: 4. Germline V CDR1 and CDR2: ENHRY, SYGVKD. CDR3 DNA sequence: TGTGCCATCAGTGATGGGAGGGAGGGCACAGATACGCAGTATTTT. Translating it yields CAISDGREGTDTQYF.

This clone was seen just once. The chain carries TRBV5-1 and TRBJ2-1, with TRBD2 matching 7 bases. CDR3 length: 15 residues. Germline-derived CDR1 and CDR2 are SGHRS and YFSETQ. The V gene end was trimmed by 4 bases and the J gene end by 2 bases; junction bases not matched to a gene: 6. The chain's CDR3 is CASSREGNPYNEQFF. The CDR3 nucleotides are TGCGCCAGCAGCAGGGAGGGAAACCCCTACAATGAGCAGTTCTTC.

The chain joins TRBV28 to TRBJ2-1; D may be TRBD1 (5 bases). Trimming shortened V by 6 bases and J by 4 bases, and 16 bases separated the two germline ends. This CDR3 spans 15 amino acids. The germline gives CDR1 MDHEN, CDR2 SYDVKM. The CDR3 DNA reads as TGTGCCAGCAGACGACAGCGCAGTTCATACAATGAGCAGTTCTTC. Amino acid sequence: CASRRQRSSYNEQFF.

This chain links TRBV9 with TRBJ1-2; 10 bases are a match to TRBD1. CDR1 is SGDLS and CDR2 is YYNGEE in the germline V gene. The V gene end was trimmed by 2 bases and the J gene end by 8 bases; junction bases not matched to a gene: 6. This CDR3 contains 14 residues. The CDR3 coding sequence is TGTGCCAGCAGCGTCTTGGGACAGGGGAGCGGCTACACCTTC. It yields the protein CASSVLGQGSGYTF.

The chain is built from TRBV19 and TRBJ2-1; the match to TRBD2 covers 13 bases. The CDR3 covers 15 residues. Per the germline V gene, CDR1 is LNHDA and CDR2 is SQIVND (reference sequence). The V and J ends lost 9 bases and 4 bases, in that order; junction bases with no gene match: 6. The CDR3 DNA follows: TGTGCCAGCTCACTAGCGGGAGGGCAATACAATGAGCAGTTCTTC. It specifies CASSLAGGQYNEQFF.

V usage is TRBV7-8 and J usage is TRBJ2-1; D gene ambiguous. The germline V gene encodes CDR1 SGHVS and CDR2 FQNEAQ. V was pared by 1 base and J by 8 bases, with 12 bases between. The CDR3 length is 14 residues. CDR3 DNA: TGTGCCAGCAGCTTAGGTACTGAGTTCCATGAGCAGTTCTTC. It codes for CASSLGTEFHEQFF.

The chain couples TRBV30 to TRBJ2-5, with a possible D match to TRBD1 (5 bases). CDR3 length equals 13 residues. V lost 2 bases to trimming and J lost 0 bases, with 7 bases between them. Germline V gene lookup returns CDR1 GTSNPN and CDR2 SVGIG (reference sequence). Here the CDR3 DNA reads TGTGCCTGGAGTAAACAGGACCAAGAGACCCAGTACTTC. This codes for CAWSKQDQETQYF. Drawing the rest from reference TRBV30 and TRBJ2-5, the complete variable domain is SQTIHQWPATLVQPVGSPLSLECTVEGTSNPNLYWYRQAAGRGLQLLFYSVGIGQISSEVPQNLSASRPQDRQFILSSKKLLLSDSGFYLCAWSKQDQETQYFGPGTRLLVL.

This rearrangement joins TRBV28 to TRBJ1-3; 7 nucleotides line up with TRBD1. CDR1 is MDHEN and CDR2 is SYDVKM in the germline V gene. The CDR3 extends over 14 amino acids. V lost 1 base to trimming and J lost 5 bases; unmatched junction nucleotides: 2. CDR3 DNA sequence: TGTGCCAGCAGTTTATCAGGGGGTAGAAACACCATATATTTT. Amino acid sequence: CASSLSGGRNTIYF.

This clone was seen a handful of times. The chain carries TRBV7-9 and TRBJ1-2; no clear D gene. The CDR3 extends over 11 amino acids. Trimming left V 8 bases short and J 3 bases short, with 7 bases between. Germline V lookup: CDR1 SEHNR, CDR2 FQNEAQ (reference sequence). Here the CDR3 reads CASRGYYGYTF. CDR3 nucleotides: TGTGCCAGCCGCGGGTACTATGGCTACACCTTC.

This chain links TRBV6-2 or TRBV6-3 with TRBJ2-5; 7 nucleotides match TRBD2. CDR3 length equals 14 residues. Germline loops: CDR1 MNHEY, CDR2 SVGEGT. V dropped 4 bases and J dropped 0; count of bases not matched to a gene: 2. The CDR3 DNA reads TGTGCCAGCAGTTGGCGGGGGTACCAAGAGACCCAGTACTTC. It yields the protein CASSWRGYQETQYF.

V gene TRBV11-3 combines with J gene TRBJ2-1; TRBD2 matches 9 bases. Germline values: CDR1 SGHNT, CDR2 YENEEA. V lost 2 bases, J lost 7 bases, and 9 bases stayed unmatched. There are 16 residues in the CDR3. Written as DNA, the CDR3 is TGTGCCAGCAGCTTATTCGCGGGAGGGCCGAAAAATGAGCAGTTCTTC. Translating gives CASSLFAGGPKNEQFF.

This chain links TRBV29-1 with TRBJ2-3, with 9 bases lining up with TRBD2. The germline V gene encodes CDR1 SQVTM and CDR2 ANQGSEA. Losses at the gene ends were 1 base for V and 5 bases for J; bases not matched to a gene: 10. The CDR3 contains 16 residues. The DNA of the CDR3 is TGCAGCGTTGAAGGGGGGAGCGGGAGGCCCGGAGATACGCAGTATTTT. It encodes CSVEGGSGRPGDTQYF.

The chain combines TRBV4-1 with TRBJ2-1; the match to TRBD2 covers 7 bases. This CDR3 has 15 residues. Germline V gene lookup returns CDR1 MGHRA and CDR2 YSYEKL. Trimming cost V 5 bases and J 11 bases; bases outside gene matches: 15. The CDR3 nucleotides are TGCGCCAGCAGCAGCGCCGGAGGGACTACCTCACAGCAGTTCTTC. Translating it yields CASSSAGGTTSQQFF.

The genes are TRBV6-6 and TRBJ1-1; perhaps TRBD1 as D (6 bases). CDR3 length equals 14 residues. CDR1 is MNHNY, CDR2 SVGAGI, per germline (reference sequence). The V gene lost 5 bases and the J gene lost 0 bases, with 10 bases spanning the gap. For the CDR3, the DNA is TGTGCCAGCAGTAGACAGGAAATGAACACTGAAGCTTTCTTT. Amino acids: CASSRQEMNTEAFF.

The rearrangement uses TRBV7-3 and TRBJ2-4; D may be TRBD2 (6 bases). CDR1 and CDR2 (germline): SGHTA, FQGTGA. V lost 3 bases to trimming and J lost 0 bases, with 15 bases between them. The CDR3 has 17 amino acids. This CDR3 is CASSLTAAGLAKNIQYF. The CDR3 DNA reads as TGTGCCAGCAGCTTGACCGCTGCGGGACTAGCCAAAAACATTCAGTACTTC.

The CDR3 DNA sequence: TGTGCCAGCAGCTTGGAACAGGGGGCGTCTGGGGAGCTGTTTTTT. Protein: CASSLEQGASGELFF. The chain carries TRBV13 and TRBJ2-2; 9 bases fit TRBD1. The J segment lost 8 bases and the V segment lost 3 bases, leaving 7 bases of the junction unmatched. This CDR3 contains 15 residues. Per germline, CDR1 PRHDT and CDR2 FYEKMQ (reference sequence).

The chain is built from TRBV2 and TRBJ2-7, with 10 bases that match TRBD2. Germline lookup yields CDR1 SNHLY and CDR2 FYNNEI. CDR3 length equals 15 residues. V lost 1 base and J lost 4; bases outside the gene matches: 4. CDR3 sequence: CASSEGLAGVYEQYF. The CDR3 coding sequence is TGTGCCAGCAGTGAAGGGCTAGCGGGAGTTTACGAGCAGTACTTC.

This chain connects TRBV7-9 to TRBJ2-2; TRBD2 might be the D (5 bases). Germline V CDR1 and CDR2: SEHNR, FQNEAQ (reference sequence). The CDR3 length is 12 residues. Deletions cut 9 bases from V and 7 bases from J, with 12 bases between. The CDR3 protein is CASMREIGELFF. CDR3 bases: TGTGCCAGTATGAGGGAGATCGGGGAGCTGTTTTTT.

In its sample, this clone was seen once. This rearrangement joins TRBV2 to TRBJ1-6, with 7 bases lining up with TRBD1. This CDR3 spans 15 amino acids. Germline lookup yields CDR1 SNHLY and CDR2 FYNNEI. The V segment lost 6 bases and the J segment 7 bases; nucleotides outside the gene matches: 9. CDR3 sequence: CASSGTGTVNSPLHF. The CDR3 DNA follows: TGTGCCAGCAGCGGCACCGGGACAGTCAATTCACCCCTCCACTTT.

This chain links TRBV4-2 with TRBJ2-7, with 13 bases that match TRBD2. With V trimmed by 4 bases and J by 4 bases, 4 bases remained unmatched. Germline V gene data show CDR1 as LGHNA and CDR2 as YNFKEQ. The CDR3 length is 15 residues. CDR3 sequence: CASSPQLAGGYEQYF. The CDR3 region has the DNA TGTGCCAGCAGCCCTCAACTAGCGGGGGGGTACGAGCAGTACTTC.

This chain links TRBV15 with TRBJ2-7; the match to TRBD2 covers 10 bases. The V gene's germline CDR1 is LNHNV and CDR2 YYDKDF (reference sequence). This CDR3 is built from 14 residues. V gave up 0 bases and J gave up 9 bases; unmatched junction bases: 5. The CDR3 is CATSRDRAGGPQYF. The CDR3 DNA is TGTGCCACCAGCAGAGATCGAGCGGGAGGGCCGCAGTACTTC.

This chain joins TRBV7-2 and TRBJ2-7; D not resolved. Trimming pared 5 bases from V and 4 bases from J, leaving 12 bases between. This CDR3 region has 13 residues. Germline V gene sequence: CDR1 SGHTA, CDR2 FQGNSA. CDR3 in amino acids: CASSPGRRYEQYF. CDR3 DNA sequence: TGTGCCAGCAGCCCGGGTCGTAGGTACGAGCAGTACTTC.

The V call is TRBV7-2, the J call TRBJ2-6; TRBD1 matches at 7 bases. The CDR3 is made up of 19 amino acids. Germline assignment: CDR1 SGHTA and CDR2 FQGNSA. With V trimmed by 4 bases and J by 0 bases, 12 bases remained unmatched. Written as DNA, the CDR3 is TGTGCCAGCAGCTCGAACATTGGGACAGTGATCTCTGGGGCCAACGTCCTGACTTTC. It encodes CASSSNIGTVISGANVLTF.

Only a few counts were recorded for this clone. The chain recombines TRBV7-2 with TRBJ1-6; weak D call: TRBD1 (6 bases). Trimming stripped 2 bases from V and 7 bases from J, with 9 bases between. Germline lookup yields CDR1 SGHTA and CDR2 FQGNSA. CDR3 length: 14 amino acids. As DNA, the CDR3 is TGTGCCAGCAGCTTAACAGGGCGGAATTCACCCCTCCACTTT. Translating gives CASSLTGRNSPLHF.

The CDR3 region has the DNA TGTGCCAGCTCGGCGACTAGCGGGAGTCGGGCCTCCTACAATGAGCAGTTCTTC. As protein: CASSATSGSRASYNEQFF. The chain combines TRBV18 with TRBJ2-1; 12 positions agree with TRBD2. The CDR3 runs 18 residues. Looked up from germline, CDR1 is KGHSH and CDR2 is LQKENI. Losses at the gene ends were 6 bases for V and 0 bases for J; bases not matched to a gene: 9.

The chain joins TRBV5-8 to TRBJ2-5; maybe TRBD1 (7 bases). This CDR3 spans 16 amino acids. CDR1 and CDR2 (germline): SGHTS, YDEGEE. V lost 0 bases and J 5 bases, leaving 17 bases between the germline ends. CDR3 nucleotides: TGTGCCAGCAGCTTGGGTCGTTTACAGGGGAGGGAGACCCAGTACTTC. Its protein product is CASSLGRLQGRETQYF.